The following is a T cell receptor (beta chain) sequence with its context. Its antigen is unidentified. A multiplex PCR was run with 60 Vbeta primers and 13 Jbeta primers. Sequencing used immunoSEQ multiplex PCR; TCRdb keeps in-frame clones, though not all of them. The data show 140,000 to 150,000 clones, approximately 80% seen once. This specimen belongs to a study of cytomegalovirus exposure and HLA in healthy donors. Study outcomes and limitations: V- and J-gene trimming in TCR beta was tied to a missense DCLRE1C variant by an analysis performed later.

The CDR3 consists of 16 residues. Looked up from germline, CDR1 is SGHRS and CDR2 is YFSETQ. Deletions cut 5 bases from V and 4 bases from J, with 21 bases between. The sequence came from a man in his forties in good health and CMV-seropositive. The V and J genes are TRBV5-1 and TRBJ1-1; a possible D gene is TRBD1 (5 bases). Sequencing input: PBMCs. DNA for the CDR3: TGCGCCAGCAGAACTGATTACAGGACTAGAGGCACTGAAGCTTTCTTT. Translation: CASRTDYRTRGTEAFF.